The next 20 T cell receptor beta chains were all read from a single sample in a study of HIV-infected patients and healthy controls. About 480 ng RNA was reverse transcribed with alpha and beta constant-region primers. Each of the alpha and beta chains got its own library through chain-specific third strand synthesis with indices. One entry per CDR3 protein, called by TCRdb with MiXCR from the 5' RACE reads. The repertoire includes 9,500 to 15,000 distinct CDR3 sequences, 8% to 9.5% of them detected once, and around 22% sits in the top ten. The repertoire came from unfractionated whole blood and reflected all unsorted peripheral T cells. Sequenced here: blood, sampled before antiretroviral therapy. These receptors all stem from an adult with HIV infection. The donor label of this sample is uncertain.

The chain carries TRBV11-2 and TRBJ2-4; D unresolved. Germline V gives CDR1 SGHAT, CDR2 FQNNGV. The V end was cut by 0 bases, the J end by 3 bases, with 15 bases between. The CDR3 runs 17 residues. The CDR3 loop is CASSLEYRVWSKNIQYF. In DNA, the CDR3 is TGTGCCAGCAGCTTAGAATATAGGGTATGGAGCAAAAACATTCAGTACTTC.

This clonotype was seen at least ten times. The genes are TRBV11-3 and TRBJ2-2; TRBD1 is a possible D gene (6 bases). The CDR3 has 13 amino acids. CDR1 is SGHNT and CDR2 is YENEEA in the germline V gene. V shed 3 bases and J shed 6 bases, with 8 bases lying between them. CDR3 amino acids: CASSFRQAGELFF. The CDR3 coding sequence is TGTGCCAGCAGCTTCAGACAGGCCGGGGAGCTGTTTTTT. Drawing the rest from reference TRBV11-3 and TRBJ2-2, the complete variable domain is EAGVVQSPRYKIIEKKQPVAFWCNPISGHNTLYWYLQNLGQGPELLIRYENEEAVDDSQLPKDRFSAERLKGVDSTLKIQPAELGDSAVYLCASSFRQAGELFFGEGSRLTVL.

In this sample, this clonotype turned up many times. The chain links TRBV12-3 or TRBV12-4 to TRBJ1-2; TRBD1 aligns across 7 bases. This CDR3 spans 13 amino acids. J was trimmed by 9 bases and V by 6 bases; bases with no gene match: 10. The CDR3 bases are TGTGCCAGCAGCCGAGGACAGGCCGTGCGCTACACCTTC. This codes for CASSRGQAVRYTF.

The rearrangement joins TRBV6-5 to TRBJ1-1; the D is unclear. CDR3 size: 13 residues. V lost 0 bases, J lost 8 bases, and 10 bases lay in between. Germline V gives CDR1 MNHEY, CDR2 SVGAGI. CDR3 bases: TGTGCCAGCAGTTACTCGGGAATGGTGGAAGCTTTCTTT. Translated, it gives CASSYSGMVEAFF.

This clonotype was seen repeatedly, ten times or more. The gene calls are TRBV20-1 and TRBJ1-1; no clear D. V was shortened by 2 bases and J by 5 bases, with 9 bases between the two germline ends. The CDR3 length is 12 residues. Germline CDR1 and CDR2: DFQATT and SNEGSKA (reference sequence). The CDR3 sequence: CSARWVKTEAFF. Written as DNA, the CDR3 is TGCAGTGCTAGATGGGTTAAGACTGAAGCTTTCTTT.

The chain uses TRBV5-1 and TRBJ1-1; D remains ambiguous. This CDR3 is built from 14 residues. Germline values: CDR1 SGHRS, CDR2 YFSETQ. Trimming stripped 0 bases from V and 3 bases from J, with 9 bases between. CDR3 residues: CASSLDSTDTEAFF. Here the CDR3 DNA reads TGCGCCAGCAGCTTGGATAGCACAGACACTGAAGCTTTCTTT.

V usage is TRBV27 and J usage is TRBJ2-3, with 7 bases fitting TRBD1. The J segment lost 5 bases and the V segment lost 4 bases, leaving 0 bases of the junction unmatched. Germline-derived CDR1 and CDR2 are MNHEY and SMNVEV (reference sequence). The length of the CDR3 is 12 residues. CDR3 sequence (DNA): TGTGCCAGCAGTTCAGGGGGAGATACGCAGTATTTT. It translates to CASSSGGDTQYF.

This clonotype was seen repeatedly, ten times or more. The chain has TRBV13 and TRBJ2-7; 7 positions agree with TRBD2. V lost 3 bases and J lost 4; bases outside the gene matches: 6. CDR1 is PRHDT, CDR2 FYEKMQ, per germline (reference sequence). CDR3 length: 14 residues. In DNA, the CDR3 is TGTGCCAGCAGCTTGGGCGGACTAGTATACGAGCAGTACTTC. This translates into CASSLGGLVYEQYF.

This clonotype has ten or more counts. The chain uses TRBV29-1 and TRBJ2-7; D possibly corresponds to TRBD1 (6 bases). Germline assignment: CDR1 SQVTM and CDR2 ANQGSEA. The germline V and J ends were trimmed by 2 bases and 1 base, with 18 bases remaining between them. This CDR3 contains 16 residues. CDR3 residues: CSVESWGQHDSYEQYF. For the CDR3, the DNA is TGCAGCGTTGAATCCTGGGGACAACACGATTCCTACGAGCAGTACTTC.

This clonotype was recorded a few times. V is TRBV5-1 and J is TRBJ2-5; TRBD2 agrees at 11 bases. The germline CDR1 and CDR2 sequences are SGHRS and YFSETQ. The trim removed 4 bases at V and 3 bases at J, leaving 8 bases unmatched. This CDR3 has 16 residues. The CDR3 is CASSRGLAGMKETQYF. The CDR3 DNA follows: TGCGCCAGCAGCCGCGGACTAGCGGGCATGAAAGAGACCCAGTACTTC.

This clonotype showed up just a few times. The chain links TRBV10-3 to TRBJ2-7; the D gene is possibly TRBD1 (6 bases). V was clipped by 4 bases and J by 5 bases, with 9 bases between them. CDR3 length: 12 residues. The germline gives CDR1 ENHRY, CDR2 SYGVKD. CDR3 amino acids: CAISGYRDEQYF. The CDR3 bases are TGTGCCATCAGTGGGTACAGGGACGAGCAGTACTTC.

This clonotype was seen ten or more times. The chain combines TRBV19 with TRBJ2-5; TRBD2 aligns across 8 bases. With 6 bases clipped from V and 0 bases from J, the junction kept 6 bases outside the gene matches. In germline, CDR1 is LNHDA, CDR2 SQIVND (reference sequence). This CDR3 contains 15 residues. CDR3 sequence: CASRVTAGDQETQYF. The DNA of the CDR3 is TGTGCCAGTAGGGTAACAGCGGGGGACCAAGAGACCCAGTACTTC.

Relative to its sample, this clonotype is medium-sized. The junction departs from germline at one end; a sequencing error may be responsible. The chain employs TRBV20-1 and TRBJ2-7; 7 bases match TRBD2. Germline-derived CDR1 and CDR2 are DFQATT and SNEGSKA (reference sequence). This CDR3 has 8 amino acids. CDR3 sequence reads: CSPGGQYF. The DNA of the CDR3 is TGTTCTCCGGGAGGGCAGTACTTC.

This clonotype was found many times. J is TRBJ1-4 and V is TRBV29-1; D is unresolved. Deletions cut 7 bases from V and 5 bases from J, with 17 bases between. Germline CDR1 and CDR2: SQVTM and ANQGSEA. This CDR3 is 14 amino acids long. In DNA, the CDR3 is TGCAGCGCGGCGCGGGGTCGGGGAAATGAAAAACTGTTTTTT. As protein: CSAARGRGNEKLFF.

This clonotype was observed a few times. The chain is built from TRBV20-1 and TRBJ2-1; tentative D call: TRBD2 (7 bases). CDR3 size: 15 residues. V was trimmed by 6 bases and J by 3 bases, leaving 18 bases between them. Per germline, CDR1 DFQATT and CDR2 SNEGSKA (reference sequence). CDR3 in DNA: TGCAGTGCGGGGGGGCTAGCGGCCAGCTACAATGAGCAGTTCTTC. It is translated as CSAGGLAASYNEQFF.

This clonotype has a count of ten or more. The chain uses TRBV5-4 and TRBJ1-5; no clear D gene. The germline V gene has CDR1 SGHNT and CDR2 YYREEE (reference sequence). CDR3 length equals 13 residues. Between the trimmed V and J ends, which lost 0 bases and 4 bases, there was a span of 5 bases. CDR3 residues: CASSLERNQPQHF. In nucleotides, the CDR3 is TGTGCCAGCAGCTTGGAACGGAATCAGCCCCAGCATTTT.

This clonotype was seen at least ten times. The chain carries TRBV5-6 and TRBJ1-5, with TRBD1 matching over 8 bases. CDR1 SGHDT and CDR2 YYEEEE come from the germline V gene. Trimming at V came to 3 bases and at J to 5 bases, leaving 7 bases not matched to a gene. There are 15 residues in the CDR3. This CDR3 reads CASSSGQGGYQPQHF. In DNA form, the CDR3 reads TGTGCCAGCAGCTCCGGACAGGGTGGGTATCAGCCCCAGCATTTT. Supplemented by reference TRBV5-6 and TRBJ1-5, the full variable domain reads DAGVTQSPTHLIKTRGQQVTLRCSPKSGHDTVSWYQQALGQGPQFIFQYYEEEERQRGNFPDRFSGHQFPNYSSELNVNALLLGDSALYLCASSSGQGGYQPQHFGDGTRLSIL.

This clonotype was seen repeatedly, ten times or more. The chain carries TRBV9 and TRBJ2-1, with D unresolved. V was cut by 0 bases and J by 5 bases, with 12 bases left in between. The CDR3 covers 15 residues. The germline V gene has CDR1 SGDLS and CDR2 YYNGEE. CDR3 in amino acids: CASSVGRGKNNEQFF. The CDR3 coding sequence is TGTGCCAGCAGCGTAGGCCGTGGGAAGAACAATGAGCAGTTCTTC. The variable domain in full, completed from reference TRBV9 and TRBJ2-1, reads DSGVTQTPKHLITATGQRVTLRCSPRSGDLSVYWYQQSLDQGLQFLIQYYNGEERAKGNILERFSAQQFPDLHSELNLSSLELGDSALYFCASSVGRGKNNEQFFGPGTRLTVL.

In this sample, this clonotype turned up many times. The gene calls are TRBV12-3 or TRBV12-4 and TRBJ2-5; 14 nucleotides agree with TRBD2. The CDR3 totals 16 residues. The trim removed 6 bases at V and 1 base at J, leaving 4 bases unmatched. The CDR3 nucleotides are TGTGCCAGCAGCATCGGGACTAGCGGGAGCCAAGAGACCCAGTACTTC. This translates into CASSIGTSGSQETQYF.

This clonotype was detected ten times or more. This chain joins TRBV10-3 and TRBJ1-5; perhaps TRBD1 as D (6 bases). This CDR3 has 14 residues. CDR1 is ENHRY, CDR2 SYGVKD, per germline. The germline V and J ends were trimmed by 2 bases and 9 bases, with 14 bases remaining between them. CDR3 in amino acids: CAISEGGGVRPQHF. The CDR3 DNA sequence: TGTGCCATCAGTGAGGGGGGGGGCGTTCGGCCCCAGCATTTT.